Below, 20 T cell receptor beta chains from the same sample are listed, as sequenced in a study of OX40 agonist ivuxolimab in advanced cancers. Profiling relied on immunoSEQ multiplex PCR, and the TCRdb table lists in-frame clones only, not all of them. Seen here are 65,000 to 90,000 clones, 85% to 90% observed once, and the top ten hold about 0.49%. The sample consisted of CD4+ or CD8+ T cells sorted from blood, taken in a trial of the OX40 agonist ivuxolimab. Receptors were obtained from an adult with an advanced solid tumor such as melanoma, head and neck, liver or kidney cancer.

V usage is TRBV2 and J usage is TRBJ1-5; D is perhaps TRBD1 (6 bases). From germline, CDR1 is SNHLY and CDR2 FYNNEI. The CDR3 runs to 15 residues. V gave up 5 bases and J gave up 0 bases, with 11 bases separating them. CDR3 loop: CASSRGGYSNQPQHF. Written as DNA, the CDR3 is TGTGCCAGCAGTAGGGGGGGGTATAGCAATCAGCCCCAGCATTTT.

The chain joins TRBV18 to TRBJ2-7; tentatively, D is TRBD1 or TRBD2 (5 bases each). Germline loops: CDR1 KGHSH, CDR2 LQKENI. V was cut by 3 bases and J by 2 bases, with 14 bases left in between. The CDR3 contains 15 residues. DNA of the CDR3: TGTGCCAGCTCACCGGCTTCGAGGGGCCCCTACGAGCAGTACTTC. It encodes CASSPASRGPYEQYF.

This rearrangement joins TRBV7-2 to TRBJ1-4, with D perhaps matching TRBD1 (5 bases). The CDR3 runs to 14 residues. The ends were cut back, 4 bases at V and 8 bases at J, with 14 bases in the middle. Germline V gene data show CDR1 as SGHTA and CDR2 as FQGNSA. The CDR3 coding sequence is TGTGCCAGCAGCTCCCGGGGGGATAGGGAAAAACTGTTTTTT. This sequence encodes CASSSRGDREKLFF.

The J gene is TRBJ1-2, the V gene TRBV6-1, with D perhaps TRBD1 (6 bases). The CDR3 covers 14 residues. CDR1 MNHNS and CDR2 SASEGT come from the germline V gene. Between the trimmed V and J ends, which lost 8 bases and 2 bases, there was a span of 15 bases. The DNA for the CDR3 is TGTGCCAGCCTCGGGCGGGGGGGCAACTATGGCTACACCTTC. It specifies CASLGRGGNYGYTF.

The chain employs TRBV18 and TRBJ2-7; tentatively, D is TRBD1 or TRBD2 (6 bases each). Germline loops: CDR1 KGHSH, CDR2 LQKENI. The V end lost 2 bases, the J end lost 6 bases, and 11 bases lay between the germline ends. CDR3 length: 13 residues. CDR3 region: CASSPWGAAEQYF. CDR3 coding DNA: TGTGCCAGCTCACCATGGGGGGCAGCCGAGCAGTACTTC.

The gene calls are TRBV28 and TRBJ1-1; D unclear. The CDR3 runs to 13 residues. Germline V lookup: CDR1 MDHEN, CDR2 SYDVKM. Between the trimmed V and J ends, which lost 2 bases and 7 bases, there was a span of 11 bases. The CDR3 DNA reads TGTGCCAGCAGTTTAGAAGTGTTAGTTGAAGCTTTCTTT. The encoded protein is CASSLEVLVEAFF. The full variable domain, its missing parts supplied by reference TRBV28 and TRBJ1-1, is DVKVTQSSRYLVKRTGEKVFLECVQDMDHENMFWYRQDPGLGLRLIYFSYDVKMKEKGDIPEGYSVSREKKERFSLILESASTNQTSMYLCASSLEVLVEAFFGQGTRLTVV.

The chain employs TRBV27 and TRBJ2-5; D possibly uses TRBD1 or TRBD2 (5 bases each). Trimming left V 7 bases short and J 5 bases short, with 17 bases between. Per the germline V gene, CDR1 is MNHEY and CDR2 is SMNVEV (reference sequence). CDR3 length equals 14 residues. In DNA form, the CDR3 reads TGTGCCAGCACCCAAGTCGGCAGGGAGGAGACCCAGTACTTC. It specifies CASTQVGREETQYF.

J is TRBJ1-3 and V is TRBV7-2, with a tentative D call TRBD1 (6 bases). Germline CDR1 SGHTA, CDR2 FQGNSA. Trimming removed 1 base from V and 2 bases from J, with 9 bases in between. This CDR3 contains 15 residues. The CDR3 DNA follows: TGTGCCAGCAGCTTAGGGGCAGGGGCTGGAAACACCATATATTTT. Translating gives CASSLGAGAGNTIYF.

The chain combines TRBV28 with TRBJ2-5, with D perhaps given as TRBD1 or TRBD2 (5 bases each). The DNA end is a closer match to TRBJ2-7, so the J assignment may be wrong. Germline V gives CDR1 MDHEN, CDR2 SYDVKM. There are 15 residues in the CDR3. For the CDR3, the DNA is TGTGCCAGCAGTTTCCGGGGCTTGAGCTCCTACGAGCAGTACTTC. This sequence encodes CASSFRGLSSYEQYF.

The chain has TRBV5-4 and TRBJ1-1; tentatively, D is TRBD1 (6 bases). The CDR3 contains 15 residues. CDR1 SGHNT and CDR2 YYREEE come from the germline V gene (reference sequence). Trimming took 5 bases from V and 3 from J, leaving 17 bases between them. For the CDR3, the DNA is TGTGCCAGCAGGGGTATTGGGGGCCTGGACACTGAAGCTTTCTTT. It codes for CASRGIGGLDTEAFF.

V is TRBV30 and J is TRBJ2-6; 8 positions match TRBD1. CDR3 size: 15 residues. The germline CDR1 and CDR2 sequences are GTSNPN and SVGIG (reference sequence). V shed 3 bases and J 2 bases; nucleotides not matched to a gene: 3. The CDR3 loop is CAWRFRGPGANVLTF. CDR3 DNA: TGTGCCTGGAGATTCAGGGGGCCTGGGGCCAACGTCCTGACTTTC.

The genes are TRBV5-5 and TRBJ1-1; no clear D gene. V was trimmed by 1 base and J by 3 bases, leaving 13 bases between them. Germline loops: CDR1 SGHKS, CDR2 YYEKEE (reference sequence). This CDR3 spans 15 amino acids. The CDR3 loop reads CASSLHGSSDTEAFF. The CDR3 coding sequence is TGTGCCAGCAGCTTGCACGGCAGCTCCGACACTGAAGCTTTCTTT.

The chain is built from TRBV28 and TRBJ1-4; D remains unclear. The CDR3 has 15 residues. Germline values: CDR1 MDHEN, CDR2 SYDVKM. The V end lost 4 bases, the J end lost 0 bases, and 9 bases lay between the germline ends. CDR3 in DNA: TGTGCCAGCAGTTCTTACAGAACAACTAATGAAAAACTGTTTTTT. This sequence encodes CASSSYRTTNEKLFF. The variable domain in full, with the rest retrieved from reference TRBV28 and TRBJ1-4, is DVKVTQSSRYLVKRTGEKVFLECVQDMDHENMFWYRQDPGLGLRLIYFSYDVKMKEKGDIPEGYSVSREKKERFSLILESASTNQTSMYLCASSSYRTTNEKLFFGSGTQLSVL.

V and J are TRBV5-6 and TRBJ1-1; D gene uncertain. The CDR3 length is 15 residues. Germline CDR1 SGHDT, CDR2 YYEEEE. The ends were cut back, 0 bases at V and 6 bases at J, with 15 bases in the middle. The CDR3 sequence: CASSLEQGPGPEAFF. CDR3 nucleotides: TGTGCCAGCAGCTTGGAACAAGGGCCGGGCCCTGAAGCTTTCTTT.

CDR3 amino acids: CASSLGLAGVFEQFF. CDR3 DNA: TGTGCCAGCAGCTTAGGCCTAGCGGGAGTGTTTGAGCAGTTCTTC. The rearrangement uses TRBV11-3 and TRBJ2-1; 10 nucleotides align to TRBD2. CDR1 SGHNT and CDR2 YENEEA come from the germline V gene. V shed 1 base, J shed 9 bases, and the junction held 6 bases outside the gene matches. This CDR3 has 15 residues.

CDR3 nucleotides: TGTGCCAGCAATGCCGGACAGGGAATAATCGGGGAGCTGTTTTTT. Translating it yields CASNAGQGIIGELFF. The chain carries TRBV6-1 and TRBJ2-2, with TRBD1 matching 8 bases. In germline, CDR1 is MNHNS, CDR2 SASEGT. After removal of 7 bases from V and 7 bases from J, the junction contained 11 bases not matched to a gene. The CDR3 sequence is 15 residues long.

The CDR3 loop is CASSQTVYEQYF. CDR3 bases: TGTGCCAGCAGCCAAACGGTCTACGAGCAGTACTTC. The V gene is TRBV14, the J gene TRBJ2-7; D is ambiguous. The germline gives CDR1 SGHDN, CDR2 FVKESK. V shed 2 bases and J shed 3 bases, with 5 bases lying between them. The CDR3 extends over 12 amino acids.

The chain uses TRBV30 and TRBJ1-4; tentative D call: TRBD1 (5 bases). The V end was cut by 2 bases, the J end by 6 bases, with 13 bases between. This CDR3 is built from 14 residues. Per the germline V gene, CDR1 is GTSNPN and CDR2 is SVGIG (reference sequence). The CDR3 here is CAWSPGGADEKLFF. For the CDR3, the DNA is TGTGCCTGGAGTCCGGGTGGGGCGGATGAAAAACTGTTTTTT.

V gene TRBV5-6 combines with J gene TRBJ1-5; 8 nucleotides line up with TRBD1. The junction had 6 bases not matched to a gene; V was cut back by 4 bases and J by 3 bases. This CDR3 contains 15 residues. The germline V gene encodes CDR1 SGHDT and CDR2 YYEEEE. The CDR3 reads CASSLGQGLNQPQHF. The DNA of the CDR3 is TGTGCCAGCAGCCTCGGACAGGGCCTCAATCAGCCCCAGCATTTT.

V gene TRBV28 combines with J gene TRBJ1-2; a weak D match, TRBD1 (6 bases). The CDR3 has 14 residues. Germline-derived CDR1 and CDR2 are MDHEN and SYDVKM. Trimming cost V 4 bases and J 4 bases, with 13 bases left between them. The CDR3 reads CASSSQGEGYGYTF. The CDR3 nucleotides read TGTGCCAGCAGTTCACAGGGAGAGGGCTATGGCTACACCTTC.